The rows below give T cell receptor beta chains drawn from one sample of a study of CD8 T cells in ankylosing spondylitis. In TCRdb, the 5' RACE reads were re-called with MiXCR into one record per CDR3 protein. In the table there are over 95,000 distinct CDR3 sequences, 8% to 10% of which are singletons. Material for sequencing was blood, either unsorted or a sorted T cell fraction (not recorded which). Receptor source: a male donor with ankylosing spondylitis or in good health (not recorded which). Each CDR3 is given with its conserved first and last residue. The order of the fields is CDR3 DNA, CDR3 protein, J gene, CDR3 length, V gene, D gene, clone size. D genes are given only for firm matches. Only some rows state a clone size, as once, few, many or a class for expanded clones.

cdr3_nt: TGTGCCAGCAGCGGCTTCGGGACAGGGAATCAGCCCCAGCATTTT; cdr3_aa: CASSGFGTGNQPQHF; j_call: TRBJ1-5; cdr3_length: 15; v_call: TRBV7-2; d_call: TRBD1; clone_size: few
cdr3_nt: TGCAGCGTTGAAACGCAATTCAGCCTTCAGTATTTT; cdr3_aa: CSVETQFSLQYF; j_call: TRBJ2-3; cdr3_length: 12; v_call: TRBV29-1; d_call: .; clone_size: many
cdr3_nt: TGCAGTGTGAGGGACTACGGGGCCTCCTACGAGCAGTACTTC; cdr3_aa: CSVRDYGASYEQYF; j_call: TRBJ2-7; cdr3_length: 14; v_call: TRBV20-1; d_call: TRBD2; clone_size: many
cdr3_nt: TGTGCCAGCAGCTTAGGTCACATCAACTCCTACAATCAGCAGTTCTTC; cdr3_aa: CASSLGHINSYNQQFF; j_call: TRBJ2-1; cdr3_length: 16; v_call: TRBV7-9; d_call: .; clone_size: .
cdr3_nt: TGTGCCAGCATGTTGGAGACCCAGTACTTC; cdr3_aa: CASMLETQYF; j_call: TRBJ2-5; cdr3_length: 10; v_call: TRBV25-1; d_call: .; clone_size: many
cdr3_nt: TGCAGCGTTGACGGGGGGCCTGGACTGCGCTACAATGAGCAGTTCTTC; cdr3_aa: CSVDGGPGLRYNEQFF; j_call: TRBJ2-1; cdr3_length: 16; v_call: TRBV29-1; d_call: .; clone_size: few
cdr3_nt: TGTGCCAGCAGCTTACCTACCACAGGGAACGAGACCCAGTACTTC; cdr3_aa: CASSLPTTGNETQYF; j_call: TRBJ2-5; cdr3_length: 15; v_call: TRBV7-9; d_call: .; clone_size: many
cdr3_nt: TGCGCCAGCAGCCCCGTATGGTTGAACACTGAAGCTTTCTTT; cdr3_aa: CASSPVWLNTEAFF; j_call: TRBJ1-1; cdr3_length: 14; v_call: TRBV4-1; d_call: .; clone_size: .
cdr3_nt: TGTGCCAGCACCCTCACCGGGAGTTCCGGGGAGCTGTTTTTT; cdr3_aa: CASTLTGSSGELFF; j_call: TRBJ2-2; cdr3_length: 14; v_call: TRBV12-3/TRBV12-4; d_call: .; clone_size: many
cdr3_nt: TGCAGCGTTGACCGGGACAGCTATTATGGCTACACCTTC; cdr3_aa: CSVDRDSYYGYTF; j_call: TRBJ1-2; cdr3_length: 13; v_call: TRBV29-1; d_call: TRBD1; clone_size: many
cdr3_nt: TGTGCCGGTAGGGGGACAGGGGGCACCTACAATGAGCAGTTCTTC; cdr3_aa: CAGRGTGGTYNEQFF; j_call: TRBJ2-1; cdr3_length: 15; v_call: TRBV11-2; d_call: TRBD1; clone_size: many
cdr3_nt: TGTGCCAGCAGCTTACAGGACGACACTGAAGCTTTCTTT; cdr3_aa: CASSLQDDTEAFF; j_call: TRBJ1-1; cdr3_length: 13; v_call: TRBV6-6; d_call: .; clone_size: many
cdr3_nt: TGCGCCAGCAGCCAAACCATGACCGAGCAGTACTTC; cdr3_aa: CASSQTMTEQYF; j_call: TRBJ2-7; cdr3_length: 12; v_call: TRBV5-1; d_call: .; clone_size: many
cdr3_nt: TGTGCCTGGAGGCCGGACAGGAACACTGAAGCTTTCTTT; cdr3_aa: CAWRPDRNTEAFF; j_call: TRBJ1-1; cdr3_length: 13; v_call: TRBV30; d_call: .; clone_size: many
cdr3_nt: TGTGCCAGCAGGGGCTGGGACAGCACAGATACGCAGTATTTT; cdr3_aa: CASRGWDSTDTQYF; j_call: TRBJ2-3; cdr3_length: 14; v_call: TRBV27; d_call: .; clone_size: few
cdr3_nt: TGTGCCAGCAGTTTGGACCCTTCACCCCTCCACTTT; cdr3_aa: CASSLDPSPLHF; j_call: TRBJ1-6; cdr3_length: 12; v_call: TRBV12-3/TRBV12-4; d_call: .; clone_size: .
cdr3_nt: TGTGCCAGCAGCTCGACAGACAACTATGGCTACACCTTC; cdr3_aa: CASSSTDNYGYTF; j_call: TRBJ1-2; cdr3_length: 13; v_call: TRBV7-8; d_call: .; clone_size: many
cdr3_nt: TGTGCCAGCAGCCTTGGACAGGTCCAAGAGACCCAGTACTTC; cdr3_aa: CASSLGQVQETQYF; j_call: TRBJ2-5; cdr3_length: 14; v_call: TRBV7-9; d_call: TRBD1; clone_size: .
cdr3_nt: TGCAGCGTCGTACGACTAGCGGGACCACTTGGGCAGTTCTTC; cdr3_aa: CSVVRLAGPLGQFF; j_call: TRBJ2-1; cdr3_length: 14; v_call: TRBV29-1; d_call: TRBD2; clone_size: many
cdr3_nt: TGTGCCAGCCAGGTGTACACCACCGGGGAGCTGTTTTTT; cdr3_aa: CASQVYTTGELFF; j_call: TRBJ2-2; cdr3_length: 13; v_call: TRBV6-2/TRBV6-3; d_call: .; clone_size: many
cdr3_nt: TGCGCCAGCAGCTTGGACGGGAGTCGGGAGGAGACCCAGTACTTC; cdr3_aa: CASSLDGSREETQYF; j_call: TRBJ2-5; cdr3_length: 15; v_call: TRBV5-1; d_call: .; clone_size: many
cdr3_nt: TGCGCCAGCAGCTTGGTGGGCGCGGGGAACGAGCAGTACTTC; cdr3_aa: CASSLVGAGNEQYF; j_call: TRBJ2-7; cdr3_length: 14; v_call: TRBV5-1; d_call: .; clone_size: many
cdr3_nt: TGTGCCAGTAGTATTGGTAGTCAGCCCCAGCATTTT; cdr3_aa: CASSIGSQPQHF; j_call: TRBJ1-5; cdr3_length: 12; v_call: TRBV19; d_call: .; clone_size: many
cdr3_nt: TGTGCCAGCAGCTGGACGGACAGCGTGCGCCAAGAGACCCAGTACTTC; cdr3_aa: CASSWTDSVRQETQYF; j_call: TRBJ2-5; cdr3_length: 16; v_call: TRBV7-9; d_call: .; clone_size: many
cdr3_nt: TGCAGTACTTCCACCCGGGACAGGAACTCCTACGAGCAGTACTTC; cdr3_aa: CSTSTRDRNSYEQYF; j_call: TRBJ2-7; cdr3_length: 15; v_call: TRBV20-1; d_call: TRBD1; clone_size: .
cdr3_nt: TGCGCCAGCAGCCAAGATTGGAGCCAGCCCCAGCATTTT; cdr3_aa: CASSQDWSQPQHF; j_call: TRBJ1-5; cdr3_length: 13; v_call: TRBV4-3; d_call: .; clone_size: many
cdr3_nt: TGCGCCAGCAGCTTACAGCGGGAAAGGACGCAGTACTTC; cdr3_aa: CASSLQRERTQYF; j_call: TRBJ2-7; cdr3_length: 13; v_call: TRBV5-1; d_call: TRBD2; clone_size: many
cdr3_nt: TGTGCCAGCAGCTGGACTAGCGGGGGTTTCTACAATGAGCAGTTCTTC; cdr3_aa: CASSWTSGGFYNEQFF; j_call: TRBJ2-1; cdr3_length: 16; v_call: TRBV5-6; d_call: TRBD2; clone_size: many
cdr3_nt: TGTGCCATCAGTGGGACTAGCGGGGGGAGGAATGAGCAGTTCTTC; cdr3_aa: CAISGTSGGRNEQFF; j_call: TRBJ2-1; cdr3_length: 15; v_call: TRBV10-3; d_call: TRBD2; clone_size: few
cdr3_nt: TGTGCCAGCAGCCGCACCGGGACCGCTTATGGCTACACCTTC; cdr3_aa: CASSRTGTAYGYTF; j_call: TRBJ1-2; cdr3_length: 14; v_call: TRBV14; d_call: .; clone_size: many
cdr3_nt: TGCGCCAGCAGCTTGGGGGCGACAGGGCCTTCCTACGAGCAGTACTTC; cdr3_aa: CASSLGATGPSYEQYF; j_call: TRBJ2-7; cdr3_length: 16; v_call: TRBV5-1; d_call: TRBD1; clone_size: many
cdr3_nt: TGCGCCAGCAGCCTCGCCACAGCTATAACTAATGAAAAACTGTTTTTT; cdr3_aa: CASSLATAITNEKLFF; j_call: TRBJ1-4; cdr3_length: 16; v_call: TRBV4-3; d_call: .; clone_size: many
cdr3_nt: TGTGCCAGCAGCCCACGGGACAGGGAAGTTTTCGAGCAGTACTTC; cdr3_aa: CASSPRDREVFEQYF; j_call: TRBJ2-7; cdr3_length: 15; v_call: TRBV9; d_call: TRBD1; clone_size: many
cdr3_nt: TGCTGTGCTAGCCCAGACAGGGGAGGCAATCAGCCCCAGCATTTT; cdr3_aa: CCASPDRGGNQPQHF; j_call: TRBJ1-5; cdr3_length: 15; v_call: TRBV20-1; d_call: TRBD1; clone_size: .
cdr3_nt: TGTGCCAGCAGTTCGGGCCGTGGAAACATTCAGTACTTC; cdr3_aa: CASSSGRGNIQYF; j_call: TRBJ2-4; cdr3_length: 13; v_call: TRBV6-5; d_call: .; clone_size: many